The 24 T cell receptor beta chains reported below all come from one sample, sequenced in a study of T cell repertoires in cytomegalovirus infection. No antigen has been assigned to these receptors. In TCRdb, the reads were re-called with MiXCR into one record per CDR3 protein. The sample holds around 47,000 distinct CDR3 sequences, roughly a fifth seen once. Sequenced here: CD8+ T cells from cultured PBMCs, sampled from culture after CMV antigen stimulation. Source of these receptors: a human donor in good health (CMV status not recorded). Some clones in this sample may be carry-over from other donors' samples.

The chain combines TRBV7-8 with TRBJ1-1; tentatively, D is TRBD1 (5 bases). Per germline, CDR1 SGHVS and CDR2 FQNEAQ. The CDR3 is 14 residues long. V was trimmed by 8 bases and J by 1 base, leaving 14 bases between them. The CDR3 region is CASSRGGENTEAFF. DNA for the CDR3: TGTGCCAGCTCGAGAGGAGGGGAGAACACTGAAGCTTTCTTT.

This chain connects TRBV2 to TRBJ2-5; 8 bases are a match to TRBD1. V trimming: 10 bases; J trimming: 1 base; junction bases outside the gene matches: 8. In germline, CDR1 is SNHLY, CDR2 FYNNEI. This CDR3 is built from 14 residues. CDR3 region: CANMTGVIQETQYF. The CDR3 region has the DNA TGTGCCAACATGACAGGGGTCATCCAAGAGACCCAGTACTTC.

This clonotype has a handful of counts. The chain combines TRBV9 with TRBJ2-1; tentatively, D is TRBD1 (5 bases). Germline assignment: CDR1 SGDLS and CDR2 YYNGEE. The V end was cut by 0 bases, the J end by 0 bases, with 10 bases between. The CDR3 extends over 16 amino acids. The CDR3 spells CASSVGRGRSYNEQFF. In nucleotides, the CDR3 is TGTGCCAGCAGCGTAGGTAGGGGCCGCTCCTACAATGAGCAGTTCTTC.

The chain has TRBV7-9 and TRBJ1-4; D call uncertain. The germline CDR1 and CDR2 sequences are SEHNR and FQNEAQ (reference sequence). V lost 4 bases, J lost 0 bases, and 12 bases lay in between. This CDR3 has 16 amino acids. The CDR3 DNA reads as TGTGCCAGCAGCTACTCCGACCGAACAACTAATGAAAAACTGTTTTTT. This codes for CASSYSDRTTNEKLFF.

This chain joins TRBV6-5 and TRBJ1-1; no reliable D call. CDR3 length: 14 amino acids. Per the germline V gene, CDR1 is MNHEY and CDR2 is SVGAGI. The V end lost 6 bases, the J end lost 0 bases, and 11 bases lay between the germline ends. The CDR3 DNA reads TGTGCCAGCAGCCTTACTTACATGAACACTGAAGCTTTCTTT. Translating it yields CASSLTYMNTEAFF.

The chain has TRBV12-3 or TRBV12-4 and TRBJ2-5, with D maybe TRBD1 (5 bases). The CDR3 length is 15 residues. Trimming stripped 3 bases from V and 5 bases from J, with 16 bases between. CDR3 loop: CASSFSLRTMETQYF. The CDR3 DNA reads as TGTGCCAGCAGTTTCTCCCTACGGACAATGGAGACCCAGTACTTC.

The rearrangement links TRBV7-9 to TRBJ2-7; D gene unclear. CDR3 length: 15 residues. With 4 bases removed from V and 0 bases from J, the gap between germline ends came to 13 bases. Germline assignment: CDR1 SEHNR and CDR2 FQNEAQ (reference sequence). CDR3 protein: CASSSKDGYSYEQYF. CDR3 coding DNA: TGTGCCAGCAGCTCAAAGGACGGATACTCCTACGAGCAGTACTTC.

The genes are TRBV27 and TRBJ1-2, with D maybe TRBD1 (6 bases). Trimming left V 2 bases short and J 2 bases short, with 12 bases between. Germline CDR1 reads MNHEY; CDR2 reads SMNVEV (reference sequence). The CDR3 consists of 15 residues. This CDR3 reads CASSLKGGGNYGYTF. DNA of the CDR3: TGTGCCAGCAGTTTAAAGGGGGGGGGAAACTATGGCTACACCTTC.

V usage is TRBV7-9 and J usage is TRBJ2-7; the match to TRBD1 covers 8 bases. In germline, CDR1 is SEHNR, CDR2 FQNEAQ (reference sequence). V was clipped by 5 bases and J by 1 base; unmatched bases: 4. The CDR3 spans 14 residues. CDR3: CASSEDRESYEQYF. CDR3 DNA: TGTGCCAGCAGCGAGGACAGGGAGTCCTACGAGCAGTACTTC.

The chain combines TRBV6-4 with TRBJ2-1; 9 bases align to TRBD2. V shed 3 bases, J shed 10 bases, and the junction held 10 bases outside the gene matches. This CDR3 contains 15 residues. Germline V gives CDR1 MRHNA, CDR2 SNTAGT. The CDR3 DNA reads TGTGCCAGCAGTGAGCTTAGCGGGGGAACCAGAGAGCAGTTCTTC. Encoded protein: CASSELSGGTREQFF.

This rearrangement joins TRBV4-1 to TRBJ1-6; D gene unclear. Trimming removed 7 bases from V and 10 bases from J, with 11 bases in between. Looked up from germline, CDR1 is MGHRA and CDR2 is YSYEKL. The length of the CDR3 is 12 residues. The CDR3 nucleotides read TGCGCCAGCAATGTTGGCAACTCACCCCTCCACTTT. It specifies CASNVGNSPLHF.

The V and J genes are TRBV7-2 and TRBJ2-7; D is uncertain. This CDR3 has 14 residues. Germline V gene data show CDR1 as SGHTA and CDR2 as FQGNSA. Trimming stripped 1 base from V and 5 bases from J, with 12 bases between. This CDR3 reads CASSLDRYGDEQYF. The DNA for the CDR3 is TGTGCCAGCAGCTTAGACCGGTATGGAGACGAGCAGTACTTC.

There are a few counts of this clonotype. V gene TRBV7-9 combines with J gene TRBJ2-1, with D maybe TRBD2 (5 bases). The CDR3 length is 15 residues. Trimming removed 7 bases from V and 2 bases from J, with 15 bases in between. Germline V gives CDR1 SEHNR, CDR2 FQNEAQ (reference sequence). CDR3 sequence: CASIRRGGPYNEQFF. The DNA of the CDR3 is TGTGCCAGCATCCGACGGGGTGGACCCTACAATGAGCAGTTCTTC. The full variable domain, its missing parts supplied by reference TRBV7-9 and TRBJ2-1, is DTGVSQNPRHKITKRGQNVTFRCDPISEHNRLYWYRQTLGQGPEFLTYFQNEAQLEKSRLLSDRFSAERPKGSFSTLEIQRTEQGDSAMYLCASIRRGGPYNEQFFGPGTRLTVL.

In this sample, this clonotype turned up a few times. The chain links TRBV2 to TRBJ2-1, with 13 bases identical to TRBD2. The CDR3 totals 17 residues. V was pared by 6 bases and J by 0 bases, with 5 bases of the junction left unmatched. Germline CDR1 is SNHLY and CDR2 is FYNNEI. CDR3 nucleotides: TGTGCCAGCAGGGACGGGACTAGCGGGACCTCCTACAATGAGCAGTTCTTC. It translates to CASRDGTSGTSYNEQFF.

This clonotype was observed a few times. The chain is built from TRBV4-1 and TRBJ1-2; the D gene is possibly TRBD1 (5 bases). The CDR3 spans 15 residues. Trimming removed 1 base from V and 0 bases from J, with 9 bases in between. Germline V gene data show CDR1 as MGHRA and CDR2 as YSYEKL. Here the CDR3 DNA reads TGCGCCAGCAGCCAAGTTGGGACGGCTAACTATGGCTACACCTTC. This encodes CASSQVGTANYGYTF.

This chain links TRBV20-1 with TRBJ1-2, with D perhaps matching TRBD1 (6 bases). There are 15 residues in the CDR3. Germline V gene lookup returns CDR1 DFQATT and CDR2 SNEGSKA (reference sequence). V gave up 5 bases and J gave up 2 bases, with 18 bases separating them. The CDR3 DNA reads TGCAGTGCTTCTACTCCGGGACAACGGAACTATGGCTACACCTTC. It is translated as CSASTPGQRNYGYTF.

The rearrangement joins TRBV12-3 or TRBV12-4 to TRBJ1-2; weak D call: TRBD1 (6 bases). V was clipped by 7 bases and J by 8 bases, with 20 bases between them. This CDR3 spans 14 amino acids. The CDR3 is CASTHPGGPGGYTF. CDR3 coding DNA: TGTGCCAGCACTCACCCGGGGGGCCCGGGGGGCTACACCTTC.

CDR3 in DNA: TGTGCCAGCAGCGTTGCGGAAATATTCACAAACGAGCAGTTCTTC. Translated, it gives CASSVAEIFTNEQFF. The chain recombines TRBV6-2 or TRBV6-3 with TRBJ2-1, with D uncertain. V was trimmed by 6 bases and J by 10 bases, leaving 22 bases between them. This CDR3 comprises 15 residues. The V gene's germline CDR1 is MNHEY and CDR2 SVGEGT.

This chain joins TRBV12-3 or TRBV12-4 and TRBJ1-1; the D is unclear. Trimming shortened V by 4 bases and J by 6 bases, and 9 bases separated the two germline ends. CDR3 length: 12 residues. CDR3 coding DNA: TGTGCCAGCAGTTACCCGACCCCTGAAGCTTTCTTT. Translating it yields CASSYPTPEAFF.

The chain is built from TRBV10-3 and TRBJ1-1; D not certain. Germline V gene sequence: CDR1 ENHRY, CDR2 SYGVKD. V lost 3 bases and J lost 11, with 22 bases in between. The CDR3 runs 15 residues. The CDR3: CAISEDILALTKAFF. DNA of the CDR3: TGTGCCATCAGTGAAGACATCCTCGCTCTAACAAAGGCTTTCTTT.

This clonotype was seen only a few times. The gene calls are TRBV29-1 and TRBJ2-7; 10 positions agree with TRBD1. Looked up from germline, CDR1 is SQVTM and CDR2 is ANQGSEA. This CDR3 has 15 residues. Germline trimming cut 3 bases from V and 1 base from J; bases unmatched to any gene: 6. CDR3 bases: TGCAGCGTTGACGGGGGACAGGGGAGTTCCTACGAGCAGTACTTC. It specifies CSVDGGQGSSYEQYF.

The table lists this clonotype with a few counts. The chain couples TRBV4-1 to TRBJ2-1, with 10 bases lining up with TRBD1. V was pared by 1 base and J by 8 bases, with 5 bases of the junction left unmatched. CDR1 and CDR2 (germline): MGHRA, YSYEKL. CDR3 length equals 15 residues. CDR3 residues: CASSQGTGGWDEQFF. The CDR3 nucleotides read TGCGCCAGCAGCCAAGGGACAGGGGGTTGGGATGAGCAGTTCTTC.

V gene TRBV27 combines with J gene TRBJ1-6; 10 bases map to TRBD1. Germline assignment: CDR1 MNHEY and CDR2 SMNVEV (reference sequence). V shed 6 bases, J shed 7 bases, and the junction held 15 bases outside the gene matches. CDR3 length: 18 residues. The CDR3 sequence is CASRTRDRGLNSNSPLHF. In DNA form, the CDR3 reads TGTGCCAGCAGGACTCGGGACAGGGGATTAAATAGCAATTCACCCCTCCACTTT.

The sample holds a few counts of this clonotype. The chain is built from TRBV7-6 and TRBJ1-2; weak D call: TRBD1 (6 bases). Per the germline V gene, CDR1 is SGHVS and CDR2 is FNYEAQ. Trimming removed 1 base at V and 4 bases at J, with 13 bases between. The CDR3 contains 15 residues. DNA for the CDR3: TGTGCCAGCAGCTTAGAACGCAGGGGACTCTATGGCTACACCTTC. Its translation is CASSLERRGLYGYTF.